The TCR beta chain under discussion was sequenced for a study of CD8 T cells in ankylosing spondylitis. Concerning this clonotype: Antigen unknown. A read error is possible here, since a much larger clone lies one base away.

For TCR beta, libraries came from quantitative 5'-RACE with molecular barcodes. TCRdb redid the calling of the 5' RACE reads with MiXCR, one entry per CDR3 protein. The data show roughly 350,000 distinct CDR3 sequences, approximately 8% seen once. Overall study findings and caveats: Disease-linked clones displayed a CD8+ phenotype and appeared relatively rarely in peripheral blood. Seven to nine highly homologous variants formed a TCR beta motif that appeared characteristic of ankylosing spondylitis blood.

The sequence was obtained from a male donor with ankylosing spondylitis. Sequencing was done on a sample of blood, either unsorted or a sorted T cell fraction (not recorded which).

This CDR3 is CASSSAYPREDEQFF. Here the CDR3 DNA reads TGTGCCAGCAGCTCGGCCTACCCCAGGGAAGATGAGCAGTTCTTC. The V and J genes are TRBV7-2 and TRBJ2-1; possible D gene TRBD1, 5 bases. The CDR3 has 15 amino acids. The germline V gene has CDR1 SGHTA and CDR2 FQGNSA. The V end lost 4 bases, the J end lost 8 bases, and 18 bases lay between the germline ends.